This T cell receptor beta chain was captured in a study of cytomegalovirus exposure and HLA in healthy donors. Study context: Earlier, 100 million to 120 million unique TCR beta sequences were recovered from 170 million or so T cells by an analysis.

The germline V and J ends were trimmed by 2 bases and 5 bases, with 19 bases remaining between them. The length of the CDR3 is 16 residues. Per the germline V gene, CDR1 is SGHVS and CDR2 is FNYEAQ. This clone appeared a few times. A multiplex PCR was run with 60 Vbeta primers and 13 Jbeta primers. Libraries were prepared by immunoSEQ multiplex PCR; TCRdb keeps only in-frame clonotypes and omits some of them. The repertoire holds around 130,000 clones, with more than 60% as singletons. This chain uses TRBV7-6 with TRBJ2-7, with a tentative D call TRBD2 (8 bases). The receptor was derived from a woman aged 40 to 50 in good health and CMV-seronegative. Sequences were obtained from PBMCs. As DNA, the CDR3 is TGTGCCAGCAGCTTATCGACAGGGACTAGGTCTCACGAGCAGTACTTC. It specifies CASSLSTGTRSHEQYF.